The entry below gives a single T cell receptor beta chain sequence along with its context. Its antigen is undetermined. These data originate in a study of vaccination and CD4 T cells after COVID-19. Study background: Blood was drawn a median roughly 68 days post second dose, range 14 to 241. A CEFX pool, an HIV-1 Nef pool, or else no peptide went into the control cultures. Study-level findings and limits: Convalescent patients showed a median roughly 90% of reactive clones that were seen only post-vaccination. Analysis of convalescent patients found that 304 of 307 vaccine-specific clones were spike mono-reactive.

J lost 7 bases, V lost 0 bases, and 18 bases had no gene match. Germline V CDR1 and CDR2: DFQATT, SNEGSKA (reference sequence). The CDR3 covers 18 residues. The treatment is: roughly 11-day PBMC culture with coronavirus spike peptide pools or control peptides (ViraFEST assay). The assay that was used to sequence DNA from cultured CD4+ T cells was the Oncomine TCR Beta short-read assay. Using its own MiXCR run on the PCR reads, TCRdb lists one record per CDR3 protein. The table has some 15,000 distinct CDR3 sequences, 75% to 80% seen once. The TCR originated in a human donor who received a COVID-19 vaccine. The rearrangement joins TRBV20-1 to TRBJ2-1; 7 bases line up with TRBD2. The sequencing used CD4+ T cells from blood, cultured in vitro, collected after SARS-CoV-2 vaccination. CDR3 nucleotides: TGCAGTGCTAGAGATTTCCTCAAAGCGGGGCCCCTGCGGAATGAGCAGTTCTTC. Its translation: CSARDFLKAGPLRNEQFF.